This record concerns one TCR beta chain sequence. Its antigen is unknown. One base away there is no much larger clone; base qualities are not given. In light of the paper, this sample's treatment or condition label describes: some 19 received Ad26.COV2.S at low or high dose, single or two shots; roughly five received placebo; per-sample allocation not given. Repertoires of vaccine and placebo recipients were sequenced from samples collected on day 63 after the first injection. Between 29 July and 7 August 2020, Cohort 1b enrolled fewer than 30 adults aged 18-55 years at one site in Boston, USA. Ad26.COV2.S was a replication-incompetent adenovirus type 26 vector expressing a prefusion-stabilized SARS-CoV-2 spike protein from the original Wuhan strain. This entry comes from a study of Ad26.COV2.S vaccination and SARS-CoV-2 variants listed by TCRdb under 2021. Background on the whole study: Vaccine-arm donors were drawn from COV1001, a multicentre, randomized, double-blind, placebo-controlled phase I-IIa trial of Ad26.COV2.S in healthy adults. Ad26.COV2.S was administered intramuscularly at 5 x 10^10 or 1 x 10^11 viral particles, either as a single shot or as two shots given 56 days apart. Sequencing of the TCRbeta repertoire served to evaluate the specificity and breadth of SARS-CoV-2-reactive T cell receptors following Ad26.COV2.S vaccination. The TCR-sequenced set comprised roughly 30 samples: about 19 Ad26.COV2.S vaccine recipients, 5 placebo recipients and 8 SARS-CoV-2 convalescent individuals. Participants in the trial were split at random into five groups of five each, receiving low-dose or high-dose Ad26.COV2.S once or twice, or else placebo on both occasions. Throughout the experiments and outcome assessment, investigators stayed blinded to trial group allocation. The investigation overall reported the following: The authors noted that total T cell responses may have been underestimated by the TCR breadth and depth analyses. Compared with placebo recipients, Ad26.COV2.S recipients showed higher spike-specific TCR breadth (P = 0.0014). The study was not powered to compare responses between vaccine doses or regimens. After vaccination, spike-specific CD8+ and CD4+ T cell responses were reported to show substantial breadth. Vaccine and placebo recipients had similar non-spike TCR breadth, a finding consistent with the vaccine containing only spike.

Trimming removed 5 bases from V and 5 bases from J; the gene matches leave 11 bases unexplained. There are 16 amino acids in the CDR3, from cysteine to phenylalanine inclusive. Only the CDR3 region is kept as DNA, spanning 48 bases read in frame from base 1. The CDR1 and CDR2 encoded by the germline V gene (reference sequence) are MNHEY and SMNVEV. The immunoSEQ Assay was the method used to sequence TCRbeta CDR3 regions. After extraction, genomic DNA underwent amplification by bias-controlled multiplex PCR, followed by high-throughput sequencing. The source study handled its data this way. Collapsing and filtering of sequences were performed to quantify the absolute abundance of each unique TCRbeta CDR3 region. Usable DNA was measured by amplifying reference genes present in all nucleated cells, and TCRbeta template counts were normalized to that usable DNA to estimate T cell fraction. Repertoire TCRs were annotated as SARS-CoV-2-specific by exact matching of V gene, CDR3 amino acid sequence and J gene to a known reactive TCR set. The reference SARS-CoV-2 TCR set was obtained from MIRA and was filtered for enrichment in COVID-19-positive ImmuneCODE repertoires, whereby public or cross-reactive TCRs were removed. Using the MIRA antigens, annotated TCRs were further analysed by specific ORF or by position within an ORF. Breadth was defined as annotated unique rearrangements over total unique productive rearrangements; depth was the summed frequency of those rearrangements. Two-sided Wilcoxon rank-sum tests were applied when comparing TCR breadth between groups. TCRdb mirrors the immuneACCESS table, restricted to in-frame sequences. Some clones are absent from its copies; in checked studies, under half trace to an unresolved V gene, and the reason for the others is unknown. V and J calls and clone size are those listed in that table; D and trimming were worked out from the DNA. The sample has 400,000 or so clones on record, less than 90% of them singletons. The ten largest clones add up to roughly 3.2% of the sample.

The sequencing here drew on peripheral blood, taken in a trial of Ad26.COV2.S vaccine versus placebo. In this chain, TRBV27 is recombined with TRBJ2-2, with TRBD1 matching 7 junction bases. This TCR was recovered from a person aged 18-65 years who received the Ad26.COV2.S COVID-19 vaccine or a placebo. The CDR3 amino acid sequence is: CASSLTRQGSTGELFF. The nucleotide sequence is given as TGTGCCAGCAGTCTAACCCGACAGGGTTCAACCGGGGAGCTGTTTTTT.